The entry below describes one T cell receptor beta chain. Trimming cost V 6 bases and J 5 bases; bases outside gene matches: 10. Germline assignment: CDR1 SQVTM and CDR2 ANQGSEA. The CDR3 length is 14 residues. This sample stems from a study of blood T cell repertoires in COVID-19. Sequencing was performed with immunoSEQ multiplex PCR; in TCRdb, only in-frame clones are kept and a portion is missing. The table shows approximately 99,000 clones, with 80% to 90% occurring only once. Material: peripheral blood. The V gene is TRBV29-1, the J gene TRBJ1-2; 9 positions agree with TRBD1. The receptor's source is a human donor in a cohort sampled during active COVID-19. CDR3 region: CSVGTGRGGYGYTF. As DNA, the CDR3 is TGCAGCGTCGGGACAGGGAGGGGCGGGTATGGCTACACCTTC.